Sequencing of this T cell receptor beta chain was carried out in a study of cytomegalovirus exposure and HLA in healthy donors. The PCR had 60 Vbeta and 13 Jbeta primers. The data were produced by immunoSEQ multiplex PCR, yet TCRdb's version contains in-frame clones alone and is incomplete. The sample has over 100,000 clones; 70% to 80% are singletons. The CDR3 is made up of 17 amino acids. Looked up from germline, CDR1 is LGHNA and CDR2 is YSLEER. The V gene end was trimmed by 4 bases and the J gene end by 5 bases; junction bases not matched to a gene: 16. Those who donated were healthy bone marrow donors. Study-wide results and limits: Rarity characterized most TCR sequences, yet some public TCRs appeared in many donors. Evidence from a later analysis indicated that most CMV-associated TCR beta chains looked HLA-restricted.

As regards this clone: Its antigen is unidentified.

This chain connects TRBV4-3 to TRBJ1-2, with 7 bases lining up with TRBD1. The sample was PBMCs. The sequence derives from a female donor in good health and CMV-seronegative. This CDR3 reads CASSPQGRRGQNYGYTF. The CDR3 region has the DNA TGCGCCAGCAGCCCCCAAGGGAGGAGGGGGCAGAATTATGGCTACACCTTC.